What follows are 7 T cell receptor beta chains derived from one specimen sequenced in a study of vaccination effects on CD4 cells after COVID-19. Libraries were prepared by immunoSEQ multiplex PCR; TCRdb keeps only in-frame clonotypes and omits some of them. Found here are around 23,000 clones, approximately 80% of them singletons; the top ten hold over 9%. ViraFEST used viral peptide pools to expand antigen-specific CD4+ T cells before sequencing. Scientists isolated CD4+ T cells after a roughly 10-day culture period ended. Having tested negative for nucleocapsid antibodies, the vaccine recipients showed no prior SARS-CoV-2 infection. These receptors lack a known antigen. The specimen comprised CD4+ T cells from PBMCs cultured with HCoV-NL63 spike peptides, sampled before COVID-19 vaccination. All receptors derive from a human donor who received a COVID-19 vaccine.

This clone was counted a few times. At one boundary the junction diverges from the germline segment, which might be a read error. CDR3 DNA sequence: TGCGCCAGCACTTCCGAGGACTTGGCGGGCCCGAGGGTCTTC. Amino acids: CASTSEDLAGPRVF. The V call is TRBV5-1, the J call TRBJ2-1, with D perhaps matching TRBD2 (5 bases). The CDR3 runs to 14 residues. Germline V gives CDR1 SGHRS, CDR2 YFSETQ.

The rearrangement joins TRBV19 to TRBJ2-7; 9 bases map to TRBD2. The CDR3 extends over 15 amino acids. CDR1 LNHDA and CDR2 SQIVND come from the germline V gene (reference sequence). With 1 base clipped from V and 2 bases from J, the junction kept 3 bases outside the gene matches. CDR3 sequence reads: CASSIGLAGTYEQYF. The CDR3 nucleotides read TGTGCCAGTAGTATAGGCCTAGCGGGGACCTACGAGCAGTACTTC.

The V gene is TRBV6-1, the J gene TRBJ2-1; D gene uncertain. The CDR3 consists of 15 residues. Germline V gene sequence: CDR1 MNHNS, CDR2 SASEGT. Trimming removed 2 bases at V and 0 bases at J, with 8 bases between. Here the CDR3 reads CASSEPRHSYNEQFF. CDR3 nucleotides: TGTGCCAGCAGTGAACCCCGCCACTCCTACAATGAGCAGTTCTTC.

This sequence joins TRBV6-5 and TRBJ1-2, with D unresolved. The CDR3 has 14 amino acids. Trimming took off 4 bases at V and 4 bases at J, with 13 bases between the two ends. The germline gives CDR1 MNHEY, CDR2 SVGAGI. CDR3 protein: CASSSGPEGYGYTF. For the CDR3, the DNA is TGTGCCAGCAGTTCGGGTCCGGAAGGCTATGGCTACACCTTC.

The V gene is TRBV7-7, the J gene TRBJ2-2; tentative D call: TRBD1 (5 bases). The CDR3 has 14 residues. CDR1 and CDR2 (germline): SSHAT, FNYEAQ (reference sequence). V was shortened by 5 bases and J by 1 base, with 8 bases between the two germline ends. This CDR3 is CASSLTGNTGELFF. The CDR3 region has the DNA TGTGCCAGCAGCCTCACAGGGAACACCGGGGAGCTGTTTTTT.

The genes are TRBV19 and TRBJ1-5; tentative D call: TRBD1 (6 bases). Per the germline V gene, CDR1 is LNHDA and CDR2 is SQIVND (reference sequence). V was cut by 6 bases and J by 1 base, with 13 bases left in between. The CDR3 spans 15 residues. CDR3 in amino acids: CASSRDRLSNQPQHF. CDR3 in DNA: TGTGCCAGTAGCCGCGACAGGCTCAGCAATCAGCCCCAGCATTTT.

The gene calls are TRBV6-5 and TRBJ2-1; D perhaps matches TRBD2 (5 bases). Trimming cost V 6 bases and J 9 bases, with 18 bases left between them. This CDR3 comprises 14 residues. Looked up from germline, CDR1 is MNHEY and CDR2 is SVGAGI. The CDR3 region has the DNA TGTGCCAGCAGGGAGCTGTCGGGATATAGTGAGCAGTTCTTC. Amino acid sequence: CASRELSGYSEQFF.